This T cell receptor (beta chain) was identified in a study of blood T cell repertoires in COVID-19. Study context: There were acute and convalescent COVID-19 samples, and they came from the United States, Italy and Spain.

CDR1 is MNHEY and CDR2 is SVGAGI in the germline V gene. The V gene lost 5 bases and the J gene lost 4 bases, with 14 bases spanning the gap. CDR3 length: 15 amino acids. Source study methods: Amplifying reference gene primers gave estimates of nucleated cell counts. Profiled with immunoSEQ multiplex PCR; TCRdb holds only in-frame clones, not every one. V and J calls plus clone size are reproduced from that table; the DNA served to infer D and trimming. The sample has about 200,000 clones; around four fifths are singletons. This clone was recorded only once. This receptor was obtained from a man in his fifties or sixties with COVID-19, enrolled during active disease. Input material: peripheral blood. The V and J genes are TRBV6-5 and TRBJ2-2; D is unresolved. In DNA form, the CDR3 reads TGTGCCAGCAGTCCTATGAGCGTAGGCACCGGGGAGCTGTTTTTT. Its protein product is CASSPMSVGTGELFF.